These 7 T cell receptor beta chains were sequenced from one sample in a study of long-term antiretroviral therapy in people with HIV. Researchers report immunoSEQ v3.0 was run at survey level. Data came from immunoSEQ multiplex PCR; TCRdb stores just in-frame clones and leaves some out. The sample includes 15,000 to 20,000 clones, around 76% of them seen just once. The sample here was unsorted PBMCs, taken 2.2 years after starting antiretroviral therapy. The receptors were sampled from a man in his fifties with HIV.

This clone was observed a few times. The chain has TRBV28 and TRBJ2-7, with 7 bases identical to TRBD2. Germline V CDR1 and CDR2: MDHEN, SYDVKM. The CDR3 consists of 14 residues. Trimming took 5 bases from V and 2 from J; bases not matched to a gene: 6. CDR3: CASSQVAGPYEQYF. In nucleotides, the CDR3 is TGTGCCAGCAGTCAAGTAGCGGGCCCCTACGAGCAGTACTTC.

The genes are TRBV28 and TRBJ2-7, with 7 nucleotides matching TRBD2. This CDR3 region has 15 residues. The V gene's germline CDR1 is MDHEN and CDR2 SYDVKM. Unmatched junction bases numbered 8, after V lost 5 bases and J lost 1 base. CDR3 nucleotides: TGTGCCAGCAGTAGGAGACTAGCTTTTTCCTACGAGCAGTACTTC. Its protein product is CASSRRLAFSYEQYF.

This chain connects TRBV5-1 to TRBJ2-7, with 15 bases aligning to TRBD2. Unmatched junction bases numbered 9, after V lost 4 bases and J lost 4 bases. Germline V gene data show CDR1 as SGHRS and CDR2 as YFSETQ. This CDR3 is 17 amino acids long. The CDR3 coding sequence is TGCGCCAGCAGCAAGGGACTAGCGGGAGGCGATTCGTACGAGCAGTACTTC. It specifies CASSKGLAGGDSYEQYF.

The rearrangement links TRBV7-3 to TRBJ2-1; D not resolved. Germline loops: CDR1 SGHTA, CDR2 FQGTGA. The CDR3 length is 15 residues. Trimming removed 2 bases at V and 0 bases at J, with 8 bases between. CDR3 nucleotides: TGTGCCAGCAGCTTAGGGGTAAGCTCCTACAATGAGCAGTTCTTC. Translating it yields CASSLGVSSYNEQFF. Together with reference TRBV7-3 and TRBJ2-1, the CDR3 gives the full variable domain: GAGVSQTPSNKVTEKGKYVELRCDPISGHTALYWYRQSLGQGPEFLIYFQGTGAADDSGLPNDRFFAVRPEGSVSTLKIQRTERGDSAVYLCASSLGVSSYNEQFFGPGTRLTVL.

V and J are TRBV18 and TRBJ2-1, with 8 bases that match TRBD1. The CDR3 totals 13 residues. J was trimmed by 12 bases and V by 3 bases; bases with no gene match: 7. CDR1 and CDR2 from the germline V gene are KGHSH and LQKENI. The CDR3 sequence is CASSPDRDGGQFF. CDR3 DNA sequence: TGTGCCAGCTCACCGGACAGGGACGGGGGGCAGTTCTTC.

This clone was counted a single time. This chain joins TRBV5-1 and TRBJ2-2; D might be TRBD1 (6 bases). Germline V gives CDR1 SGHRS, CDR2 YFSETQ. Deletions cut 2 bases from V and 3 bases from J, with 11 bases between. This CDR3 spans 15 amino acids. This CDR3 is CASSLRTEYTGELFF. CDR3 DNA sequence: TGCGCCAGCAGCTTACGGACAGAATACACCGGGGAGCTGTTTTTT.

This chain links TRBV5-8 with TRBJ2-1; TRBD2 matches 11 bases. This CDR3 has 16 residues. The germline V gene encodes CDR1 SGHTS and CDR2 YDEGEE. V lost 4 bases, J lost 0 bases, and 3 bases stayed unmatched. The CDR3 DNA follows: TGTGCCAGCAGCGCCGGGACTAGCGGCTCCTACAATGAGCAGTTCTTC. It codes for CASSAGTSGSYNEQFF.